This T cell receptor beta chain was found in a study of regulatory T cells in long-lasting Graves disease. As for the study in general: By definition, persistent Graves' disease involved antithyroid drugs for over 5 years alongside positive TSH receptor antibodies.

This clonotype was seen a handful of times. The target antigen is unknown. This CDR3 comprises 13 residues. Germline V gives CDR1 SGHVS, CDR2 FNYEAQ. The V and J ends lost 5 bases and 4 bases respectively, with 11 bases between them. TCR beta libraries were built with iRepertoire HTBI primers and Arm-PCR of CDR3 regions. Each CDR3 protein gets one entry after TCRdb re-called the multiplex PCR reads with MiXCR. The repertoire holds 360,000 or so distinct CDR3 sequences, 20% to 25% seen once, with around 30% in the top ten. The time point here: persistent/refractory GD, antithyroid drugs over 5 years with positive TRAb. Isolated PBMC RNA provided the starting material for the TCR library. Study-level results: With persistent disease, TRBV28, TRBJ1-2 and TRBJ2-5 were the favored segments.

The receptor comes from a woman aged 40 to 50 with Graves disease. The material sequenced was peripheral blood mononuclear cells (PBMCs), taken when the disease was refractory, from a patient treated with antithyroid drugs. The rearrangement links TRBV7-6 to TRBJ1-2; a weak D match, TRBD1 (5 bases). The CDR3: CASSQTQGYGYTF. DNA of the CDR3: TGTGCCAGCAGCCAAACGCAGGGCTATGGCTACACCTTC.